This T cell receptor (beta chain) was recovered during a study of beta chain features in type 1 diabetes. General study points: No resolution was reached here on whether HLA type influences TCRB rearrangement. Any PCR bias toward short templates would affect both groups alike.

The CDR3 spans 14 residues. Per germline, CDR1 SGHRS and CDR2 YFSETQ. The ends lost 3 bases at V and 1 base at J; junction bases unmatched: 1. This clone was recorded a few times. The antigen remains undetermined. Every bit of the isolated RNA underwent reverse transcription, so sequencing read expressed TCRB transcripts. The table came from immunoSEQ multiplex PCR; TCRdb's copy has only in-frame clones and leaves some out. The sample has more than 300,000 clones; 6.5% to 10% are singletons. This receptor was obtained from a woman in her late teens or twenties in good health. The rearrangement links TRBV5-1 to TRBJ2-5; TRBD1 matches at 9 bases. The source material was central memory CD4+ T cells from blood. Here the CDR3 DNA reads TGCGCCAGCAGCTCGACAGGGGGCCAAGAGACCCAGTACTTC. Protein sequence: CASSSTGGQETQYF.